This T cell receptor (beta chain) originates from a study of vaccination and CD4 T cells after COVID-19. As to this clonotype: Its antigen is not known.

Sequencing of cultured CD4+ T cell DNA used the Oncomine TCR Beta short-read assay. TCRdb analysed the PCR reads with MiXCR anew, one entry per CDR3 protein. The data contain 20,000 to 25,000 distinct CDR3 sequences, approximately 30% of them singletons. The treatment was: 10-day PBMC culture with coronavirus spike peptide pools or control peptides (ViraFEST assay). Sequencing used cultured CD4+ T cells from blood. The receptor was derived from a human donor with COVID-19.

In DNA form, the CDR3 reads TGTGCCAGCAGGGGAGAAGGCGGGGGCCCACGGTTCAAGCAGTACTTC. Amino acid sequence: CASRGEGGGPRFKQYF. V usage is TRBV27 and J usage is TRBJ2-7, with D perhaps matching TRBD2 (7 bases). The V end was cut by 6 bases, the J end by 8 bases, with 26 bases between. The CDR3 covers 16 residues. Looked up from germline, CDR1 is MNHEY and CDR2 is SMNVEV (reference sequence).